This TCR beta chain was recorded in a study of immune reconstitution after stem cell transplant in scleroderma. This clonotype rates as medium-sized (0.01 to 0.1%). From the RT-PCR reads, TCRdb called clonotypes with MiXCR, one entry per CDR3 protein. The table shows around 3,500 distinct CDR3 sequences, with 4.5% to 6.5% occurring only once. Sampling was carried out before or after autologous hematopoietic stem cell transplantation (not recorded which). The sequence was collected from a female donor with systemic sclerosis.

CDR3 bases: TGCGCCAGCAGCGCCGGGACAGGGCACACAGATACGCAGTATTTT. Protein: CASSAGTGHTDTQYF. This chain connects TRBV5-1 to TRBJ2-3; the match to TRBD1 covers 9 bases. This CDR3 has 15 residues. Germline CDR1 SGHRS, CDR2 YFSETQ. V shed 4 bases, J shed 2 bases, and the junction held 5 bases outside the gene matches.